These T cell receptor beta chains were read from a single sample in a study of identical twins. TCRdb re-called the 5' RACE reads through MiXCR, storing one row per CDR3 protein. The data contain around 490,000 distinct CDR3 sequences, about 22% of them singletons. These data also featured in a second study, about yellow fever vaccine responses in identical twins.

Sequenced: CD4+ T cells sorted from blood. These receptors originate from a woman aged 18 to 35 in good health. The CDR3 runs from the conserved cysteine through the conserved F or W. Each record gives: V gene, clone size, J gene, D gene, CDR3 DNA, CDR3 protein. The D gene is left open where the match is weak. Clone sizes are given selectively: once, few, many, or a class where the clone is expanded.

TRBV6-5	-	TRBJ2-5	TRBD2	TGTGCCAGCAGTTACGGACTAGCGGGGACAGAGACCCAGTACTTC	CASSYGLAGTETQYF
TRBV6-5	-	TRBJ2-3	-	TGTGCCAGCAGTTACTCTGGACCTCCAGATACGCAGTATTTT	CASSYSGPPDTQYF
TRBV7-6	-	TRBJ1-3	TRBD1	TGTGCCAGCAGCTTAAACAGGGGGAACACCATATATTTT	CASSLNRGNTIYF
TRBV20-1	-	TRBJ2-7	TRBD1	TGCAGTGCTAGAGAAAACAGGGGGAGGCGCTCCTACGAGCAGTACTTC	CSARENRGRRSYEQYF
TRBV11-2	-	TRBJ2-1	TRBD2	TGTGCCAGCAGCCCATGGGGGGAAGCGGGGGACCACTCCTACAATGAGCAGTTCTTC	CASSPWGEAGDHSYNEQFF
TRBV2	-	TRBJ2-1	-	TGTGCCAGCAGTCCCATTCCCGGTACCTACAATGAGCAGTTCTTC	CASSPIPGTYNEQFF
TRBV12-3/TRBV12-4	few	TRBJ2-2	TRBD2	TGTGCCAGCAGTTCGTCCCTAGGCGGGAGAGGAACCGGGGAGCTGTTTTTT	CASSSSLGGRGTGELFF
TRBV7-2	-	TRBJ1-6	-	TGTGCCAGCAGCTTGGCGCGCTCGTTGAATTCACCCCTCCACTTT	CASSLARSLNSPLHF
TRBV12-3/TRBV12-4	few	TRBJ1-2	-	TGTGCCAGCAGTTTAAGGGATTTGCACTATGGCTACACCTTC	CASSLRDLHYGYTF
TRBV20-1	few	TRBJ2-2	TRBD2	TGCAGTGCTAGAGATCCCGGGACTAGCGGGAACACCGGGGAGCTGTTTTTT	CSARDPGTSGNTGELFF
TRBV2	many	TRBJ1-6	TRBD1	TGTGCCAGCAGGCCGGGACAGGGGCCACTCCACTTT	CASRPGQGPLHF
TRBV5-6	few	TRBJ2-7	-	TGTGCCAGCCACACTACCATTAGAACGTCCGAGCAGTACTTC	CASHTTIRTSEQYF
TRBV13	few	TRBJ1-3	-	TGTGCCAGCAGCTTAGCTGGGCGGGCTGGAAACACCATATATTTT	CASSLAGRAGNTIYF
TRBV11-2	-	TRBJ1-1	-	TGTGCCAGCAGCCAGTGGAGGGGGTTAACTGAAGCTTTCTTT	CASSQWRGLTEAFF
TRBV10-3	-	TRBJ2-1	-	TGTGCCATCAGTGACCCGACGGGGAATGAGCAGTTCTTC	CAISDPTGNEQFF
TRBV12-3/TRBV12-4	few	TRBJ2-7	-	TGTGCCAGCAGTTTGATTTCAGCAGACAAGGACTTC	CASSLISADKDF
TRBV19	few	TRBJ2-3	-	TGTGCCAGTAGTTCAGTACCTAGCACGGATACGCAGTATTTT	CASSSVPSTDTQYF
TRBV7-9	-	TRBJ1-4	TRBD1	TGTGCCAGCAGCGCCCAGACAGGGTGGGGGGAAAAACTGTTTTTT	CASSAQTGWGEKLFF
TRBV4-2	few	TRBJ2-1	TRBD2	TGTGCCAGCAGCCAGTCCGGGAGGCGGGAGGGCCCTAATGAGCAGTTCTTC	CASSQSGRREGPNEQFF
TRBV6-1	few	TRBJ2-1	TRBD2	TGTGCCAGCAGCCGAGGACTAGGACCCTACAATGAGCAGTTCTTC	CASSRGLGPYNEQFF
TRBV27	few	TRBJ1-5	TRBD1	TGTGCCAGCAGTTTTAGGCAGGGGGCGGCCCCCCAGCATTTT	CASSFRQGAAPQHF
TRBV20-1	-	TRBJ2-5	TRBD2	TGCAGTGCTATCCGTGGTAGCGGGAGAGTAGAGACCCAGTACTTC	CSAIRGSGRVETQYF
TRBV29-1	few	TRBJ2-7	-	TGCAGCGCACGACGCGGACACTCCTACGAGCAGTACTTC	CSARRGHSYEQYF
TRBV11-3	-	TRBJ1-1	-	TGTGCCAGCAGAAAAAGGGACCGGGATCAAGGTGAAGCTTTCTTT	CASRKRDRDQGEAFF
TRBV19	few	TRBJ1-5	TRBD1	TGTGCCAGTAGGTCCGGGACAGGGGTTTATCAGCCCCAGCATTTT	CASRSGTGVYQPQHF
TRBV12-3/TRBV12-4	few	TRBJ2-7	TRBD2	TGTGCCAGCAGTGATAGCGGGAGTCCCCCCTACGAGCAGTACTTC	CASSDSGSPPYEQYF
TRBV10-3	-	TRBJ2-1	-	TGTGCCATCAGTGCCACGGGGAATGAGCAGTTCTTC	CAISATGNEQFF
TRBV10-3	-	TRBJ2-3	-	TGTGCCATCAGGACCCTGGGGACCACAGATACGCAGTATTTT	CAIRTLGTTDTQYF
TRBV7-9	-	TRBJ2-1	TRBD2	TGTGCCAGCAGCTTAGGTAGAGGGCTAGCGGGCGATGAGCAGTTCTTC	CASSLGRGLAGDEQFF
TRBV28	few	TRBJ2-2	TRBD2	TGTGCCAGCAGTTTATATGTAGCGGGAAACACCGGGGAGCTGTTTTTT	CASSLYVAGNTGELFF
TRBV7-9	few	TRBJ2-1	-	TGTGCCAGCAGCCCCCGTCCTGGGCGGGGGCGCGAGACTGAGCAGTTCTTC	CASSPRPGRGRETEQFF
TRBV20-1	-	TRBJ2-1	-	TGCAGTGCTATGGGGGGTTGGGAGCAGTTCTTC	CSAMGGWEQFF
TRBV12-3/TRBV12-4	few	TRBJ2-1	-	TGTGCCAGCAGTCCCGATCCTTCCTACAATGAGCAGTTCTTC	CASSPDPSYNEQFF
TRBV9	-	TRBJ2-2	TRBD1	TGTGCCAGCAGCGGGACAGGGGAGGCCGGGGAGCTGTTTTTT	CASSGTGEAGELFF
TRBV12-3/TRBV12-4	-	TRBJ2-5	-	TGTGCCAGCAGGACCCCATGGGGCGGCGAGACCCAGTACTTC	CASRTPWGGETQYF
TRBV12-3/TRBV12-4	-	TRBJ2-6	-	TGTGCCAGCAGTACCCCCTGGGGCGCTGGGGCCAACGTCCTGACTTTC	CASSTPWGAGANVLTF
TRBV3-1	-	TRBJ1-1	-	TGTGCCAGCAGCTTCAGGGATTCGAACACTGAAGCTTTCTTT	CASSFRDSNTEAFF
TRBV21-1	-	TRBJ2-7	-	TGTGCCAGCAGCAAAGGCCGACTAGCGGGAGAATTGGTTGAGCAGTACTTC	CASSKGRLAGELVEQYF
TRBV12-3/TRBV12-4	few	TRBJ2-7	TRBD2	TGTGCCAGCAGTTTGACCTGGACTAGCGGGGTGTACGAGCAGTACTTC	CASSLTWTSGVYEQYF
TRBV5-1	few	TRBJ2-7	TRBD2	TGCGCCAGCAGCTTCGGCAACTCTGGAGGCGGGAGATCCTACGAGCAGTACTTC	CASSFGNSGGGRSYEQYF
TRBV7-9	-	TRBJ2-5	-	TGTGCCAGCAGCCTATGGGCCCAACAAGAGACCCAGTACTTC	CASSLWAQQETQYF
TRBV6-5	few	TRBJ2-7	-	TGTGCCAGCAGTTACTCTGCTAGCGCAACCTACGAGCAGTACTTC	CASSYSASATYEQYF
TRBV25-1	few	TRBJ2-7	TRBD2	TGTGCCAGCAGTGTAAAGGGCGGGAGTGAGCAGTACTTC	CASSVKGGSEQYF
TRBV10-1	-	TRBJ2-3	TRBD2	TGCGCCAGCAGTGACCGCGCTAGCGGGGGGGCTGGGGGGGCCACAGATACGCAGTATTTT	CASSDRASGGAGGATDTQYF
TRBV2	few	TRBJ1-2	-	TGTGCCAGCAGTGTGTCACCCAACTATGGCTACACCTTC	CASSVSPNYGYTF
TRBV28	-	TRBJ1-2	-	TGTGCCAGCAGGTCCGGGACACCCGGGGGCACCTTC	CASRSGTPGGTF
TRBV3-1	few	TRBJ2-2	-	TGTGCCAGCTCTGGCGGGGGCTACACCGGGGAGCTGTTTTTT	CASSGGGYTGELFF
TRBV6-1	few	TRBJ2-1	-	TGTGCCACTCAGGGGCGGGGGTCCTACAATGAGCAGTTCTTC	CATQGRGSYNEQFF
TRBV7-8	-	TRBJ1-4	TRBD1	TGTGCCAGCAGCTTAGGGGGGACAGACAATGAAAAACTGTTTTTT	CASSLGGTDNEKLFF
TRBV4-1	-	TRBJ1-4	-	TGCGCCAGCAGCCAAGACCTTTTCCGACCGGATGCCAATGAAAAACTGTTTTTT	CASSQDLFRPDANEKLFF
TRBV10-3	few	TRBJ1-1	-	TGTGCCATCAGTGAAGGAGAAAAAGCTTTCTTT	CAISEGEKAFF
TRBV12-3/TRBV12-4	few	TRBJ2-1	-	TGTGCCAGCAGTCACAATGAGCAGTTCTTC	CASSHNEQFF
TRBV5-1	few	TRBJ1-4	TRBD1	TGCGCCAGCAGCCACGGACAGGCCGCAACTAATGAAAAACTGTTTTTT	CASSHGQAATNEKLFF
TRBV20-1	few	TRBJ1-1	-	TGCAGTGCTAGTCAGGCATCGAACACTGAAGCTTTCTTT	CSASQASNTEAFF
TRBV28	-	TRBJ1-5	-	TGTGCCAGCACCCAGGGCAATCAGCCCCAGCATTTT	CASTQGNQPQHF
TRBV5-1	few	TRBJ2-1	-	TGCGCCAGCAGCTTGGAGCCGACAGCCACCCATGAGCAGTTCTTC	CASSLEPTATHEQFF
TRBV24-1	-	TRBJ2-1	TRBD2	TGTGCCACCAGTGGCTCCAGCGGGAGGGCGTGGAATGAGCAGTTCTTC	CATSGSSGRAWNEQFF
TRBV10-3	-	TRBJ2-2	-	TGTGCCATCAGTGCATCGGGGTCGAACACCGGGGAGCTGTTTTTT	CAISASGSNTGELFF